Shown below are 8 T cell receptor beta chains from a single sample sequenced in a study of cytomegalovirus exposure and HLA in healthy donors. Vbeta (60) and Jbeta (13) primers were used in the PCR. Assay used: immunoSEQ multiplex PCR; TCRdb lists only in-frame clones, some missing. Its clone listing holds roughly 220,000 clones. Material: PBMCs. The receptors come from a girl aged 2-15 years in good health and CMV-seropositive.

The rearrangement uses TRBV6-5 and TRBJ1-1; 7 bases are shared with TRBD1. CDR3 length: 14 residues. CDR1 MNHEY and CDR2 SVGAGI come from the germline V gene. The ends lost 0 bases at V and 5 bases at J; junction bases unmatched: 3. The DNA for the CDR3 is TGTGCCAGCAGTTACTCGACAGGGAGTACTGAAGCTTTCTTT. Protein sequence: CASSYSTGSTEAFF.

CDR3 DNA sequence: TGTGCCAGCAGTGAATACCCTAGCGGGAGCACAGATACGCAGTATTTT. It codes for CASSEYPSGSTDTQYF. The rearrangement links TRBV2 to TRBJ2-3, with 8 bases identical to TRBD2. Germline CDR1 and CDR2: SNHLY and FYNNEI. The length of the CDR3 is 16 residues. V lost 2 bases and J lost 0; bases outside the gene matches: 4.

This sequence joins TRBV30 and TRBJ2-7, with 10 nucleotides matching TRBD1. The ends lost 2 bases at V and 3 bases at J; junction bases unmatched: 10. CDR1 and CDR2 (germline): GTSNPN, SVGIG (reference sequence). The CDR3 is 16 amino acids. The DNA for the CDR3 is TGTGCCTGGAGTTTCCTCGGGGACAGGGGCTTCTACGAGCAGTACTTC. This sequence encodes CAWSFLGDRGFYEQYF.

V usage is TRBV9 and J usage is TRBJ2-3; D is unresolved. The CDR3 extends over 12 amino acids. Germline V gives CDR1 SGDLS, CDR2 YYNGEE. V lost 5 bases, J lost 0 bases, and 4 bases lay in between. The CDR3 DNA sequence: TGTGCCAGCAGTCCTAGCACAGATACGCAGTATTTT. This encodes CASSPSTDTQYF.

This sequence joins TRBV4-1 and TRBJ1-1; 7 bases match TRBD1. After removal of 2 bases from V and 7 bases from J, the junction contained 16 bases not matched to a gene. Germline V gives CDR1 MGHRA, CDR2 YSYEKL. This CDR3 region has 17 residues. The CDR3 nucleotides are TGCGCCAGCAGCCAACCCGGCAGACAGGGAGGTCACGGTGAAGCTTTCTTT. Amino acids: CASSQPGRQGGHGEAFF.

The rearrangement uses TRBV7-9 and TRBJ2-1; 12 positions match TRBD2. V was clipped by 1 base and J by 7 bases; unmatched bases: 8. The germline CDR1 and CDR2 sequences are SEHNR and FQNEAQ (reference sequence). The CDR3 totals 17 residues. CDR3 nucleotides: TGTGCCAGCAGCTTAGAGGGGGGGCTAGCGGGAGGGAATGAGCAGTTCTTC. It specifies CASSLEGGLAGGNEQFF.

The chain combines TRBV28 with TRBJ2-7; 7 nucleotides align to TRBD1. The germline gives CDR1 MDHEN, CDR2 SYDVKM. The CDR3 is 13 amino acids. V lost 10 bases and J lost 1; bases outside the gene matches: 7. This CDR3 is CATAQTGSYEQYF. CDR3 DNA: TGTGCCACCGCCCAGACAGGGTCCTACGAGCAGTACTTC.

The rearrangement joins TRBV7-2 to TRBJ2-7; no definite D call. The CDR3 runs 16 residues. Germline loops: CDR1 SGHTA, CDR2 FQGNSA. V lost 2 bases to trimming and J lost 0 bases, with 14 bases between them. CDR3 coding DNA: TGTGCCAGCAGCTTAAGTTCAACGGTCAACTCCTACGAGCAGTACTTC. Protein: CASSLSSTVNSYEQYF.